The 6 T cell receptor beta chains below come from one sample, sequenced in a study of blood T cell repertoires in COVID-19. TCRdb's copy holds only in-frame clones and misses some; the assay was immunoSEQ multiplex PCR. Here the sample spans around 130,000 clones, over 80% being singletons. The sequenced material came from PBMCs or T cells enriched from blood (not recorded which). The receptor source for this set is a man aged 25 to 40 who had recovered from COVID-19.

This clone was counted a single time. CDR3 DNA: TGTGCCAGCAGCGTAGCGGCCTACAGAAGCTCTGGAAACACCATATATTTT. Its protein is CASSVAAYRSSGNTIYF. The rearrangement joins TRBV9 to TRBJ1-3; D gene unclear. Germline V CDR1 and CDR2: SGDLS, YYNGEE. The ends were cut back, 0 bases at V and 0 bases at J, with 13 bases in the middle. CDR3 size: 17 residues.

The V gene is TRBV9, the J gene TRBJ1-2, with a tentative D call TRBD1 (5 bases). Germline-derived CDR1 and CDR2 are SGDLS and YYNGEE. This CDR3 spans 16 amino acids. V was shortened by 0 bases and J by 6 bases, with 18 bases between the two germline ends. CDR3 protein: CASSVDSWVARDGYTF. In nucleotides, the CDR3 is TGTGCCAGCAGCGTAGACTCGTGGGTGGCCAGGGATGGCTACACCTTC. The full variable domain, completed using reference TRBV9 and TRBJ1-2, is DSGVTQTPKHLITATGQRVTLRCSPRSGDLSVYWYQQSLDQGLQFLIQYYNGEERAKGNILERFSAQQFPDLHSELNLSSLELGDSALYFCASSVDSWVARDGYTFGSGTRLTVV.

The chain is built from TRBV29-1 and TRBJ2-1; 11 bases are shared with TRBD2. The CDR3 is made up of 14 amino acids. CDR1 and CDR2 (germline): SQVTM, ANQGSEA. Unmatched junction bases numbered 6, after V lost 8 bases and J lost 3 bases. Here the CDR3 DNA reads TGCAGCTCCTCGACTAGCGGGATCTACAATGAGCAGTTCTTC. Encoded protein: CSSSTSGIYNEQFF.

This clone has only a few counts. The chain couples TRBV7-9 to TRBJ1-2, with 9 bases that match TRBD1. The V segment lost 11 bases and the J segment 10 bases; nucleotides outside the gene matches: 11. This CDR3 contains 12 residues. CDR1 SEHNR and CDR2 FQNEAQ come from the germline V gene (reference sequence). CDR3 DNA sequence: TGTGCCCTCGACAGGGGGACTATCGTCTACACCTTC. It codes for CALDRGTIVYTF. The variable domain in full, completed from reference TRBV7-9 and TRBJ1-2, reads DTGVSQNPRHKITKRGQNVTFRCDPISEHNRLYWYRQTLGQGPEFLTYFQNEAQLEKSRLLSDRFSAERPKGSFSTLEIQRTEQGDSAMYLCALDRGTIVYTFGSGTRLTVV.

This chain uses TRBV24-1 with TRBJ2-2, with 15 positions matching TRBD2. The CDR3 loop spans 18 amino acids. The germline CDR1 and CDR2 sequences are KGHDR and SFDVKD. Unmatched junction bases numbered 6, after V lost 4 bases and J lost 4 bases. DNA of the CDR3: TGTGCCACCAGTGACTCAGGACTAGCGGGGGGGCGCACCGGGGAGCTGTTTTTT. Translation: CATSDSGLAGGRTGELFF.

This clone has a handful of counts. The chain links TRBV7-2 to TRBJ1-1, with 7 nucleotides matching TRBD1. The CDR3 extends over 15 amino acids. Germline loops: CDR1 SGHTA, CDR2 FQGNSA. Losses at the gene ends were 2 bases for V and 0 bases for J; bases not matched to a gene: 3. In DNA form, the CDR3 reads TGTGCCAGCAGCTTATTGGGACAGATGAACACTGAAGCTTTCTTT. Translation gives CASSLLGQMNTEAFF.